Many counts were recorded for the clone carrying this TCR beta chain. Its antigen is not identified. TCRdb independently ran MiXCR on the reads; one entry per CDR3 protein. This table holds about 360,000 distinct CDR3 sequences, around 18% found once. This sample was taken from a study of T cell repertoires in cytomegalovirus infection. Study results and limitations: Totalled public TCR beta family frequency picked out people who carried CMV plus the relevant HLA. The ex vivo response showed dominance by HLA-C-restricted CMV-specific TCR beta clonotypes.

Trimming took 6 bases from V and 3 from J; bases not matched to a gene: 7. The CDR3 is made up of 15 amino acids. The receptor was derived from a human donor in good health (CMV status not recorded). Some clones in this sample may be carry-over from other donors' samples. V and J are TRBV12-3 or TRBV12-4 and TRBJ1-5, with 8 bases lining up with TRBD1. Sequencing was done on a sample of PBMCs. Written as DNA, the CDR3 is TGTGCCAGCAGCTCTGGGACAGGAGACAATCAGCCCCAGCATTTT. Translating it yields CASSSGTGDNQPQHF.